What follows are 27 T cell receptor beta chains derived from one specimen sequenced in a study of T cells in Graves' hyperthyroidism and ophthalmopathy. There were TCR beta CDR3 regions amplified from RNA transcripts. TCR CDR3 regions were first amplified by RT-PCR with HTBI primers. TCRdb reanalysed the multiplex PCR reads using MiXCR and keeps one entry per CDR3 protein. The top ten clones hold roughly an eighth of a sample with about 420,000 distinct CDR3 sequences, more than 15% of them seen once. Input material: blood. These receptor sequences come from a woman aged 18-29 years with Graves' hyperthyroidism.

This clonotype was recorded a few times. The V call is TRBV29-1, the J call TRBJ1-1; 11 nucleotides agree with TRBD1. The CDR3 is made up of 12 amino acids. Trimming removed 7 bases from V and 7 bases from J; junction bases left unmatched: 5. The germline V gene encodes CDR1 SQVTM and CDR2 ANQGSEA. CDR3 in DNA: TGCAGCGCCGGACAGGGGGCGATTGAAGCTTTCTTT. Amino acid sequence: CSAGQGAIEAFF.

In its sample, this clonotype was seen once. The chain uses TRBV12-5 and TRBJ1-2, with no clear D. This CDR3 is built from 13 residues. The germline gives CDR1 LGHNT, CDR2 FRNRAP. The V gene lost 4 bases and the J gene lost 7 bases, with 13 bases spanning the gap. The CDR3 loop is CASGSMTASGYTF. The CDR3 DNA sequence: TGTGCTAGTGGTTCGATGACTGCGTCTGGCTACACCTTC.

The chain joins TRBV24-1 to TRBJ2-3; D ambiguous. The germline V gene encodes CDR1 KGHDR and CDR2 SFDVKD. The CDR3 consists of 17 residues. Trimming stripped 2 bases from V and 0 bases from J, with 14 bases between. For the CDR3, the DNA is TGTGCCACCAGTGATTCAAGGGCCGGCCGGAGCACAGATACGCAGTATTTT. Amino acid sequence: CATSDSRAGRSTDTQYF.

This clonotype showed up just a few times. This CDR3 is CSAIIGGTEAFF. CDR3 in DNA: TGCAGTGCCATCATCGGGGGCACTGAAGCTTTCTTT. The chain recombines TRBV20-1 with TRBJ1-1; D is possibly TRBD1 (5 bases). V was cut by 6 bases and J by 4 bases, with 12 bases left in between. Germline lookup yields CDR1 DFQATT and CDR2 SNEGSKA (reference sequence). The CDR3 contains 12 residues.

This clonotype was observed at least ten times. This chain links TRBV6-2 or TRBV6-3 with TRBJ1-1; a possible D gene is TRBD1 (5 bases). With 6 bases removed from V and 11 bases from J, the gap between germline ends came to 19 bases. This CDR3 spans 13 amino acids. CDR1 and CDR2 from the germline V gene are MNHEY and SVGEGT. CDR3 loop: CASSFTAGGVAFF. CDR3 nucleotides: TGTGCCAGCAGCTTCACCGCGGGGGGAGTGGCTTTCTTT.

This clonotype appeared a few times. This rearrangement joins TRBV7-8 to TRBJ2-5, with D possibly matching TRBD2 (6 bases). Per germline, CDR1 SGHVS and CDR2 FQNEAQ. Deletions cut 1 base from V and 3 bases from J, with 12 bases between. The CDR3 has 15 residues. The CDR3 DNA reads TGTGCCAGCAGCTTAGATCTGGAGGGCAAAGAGACCCAGTACTTC. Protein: CASSLDLEGKETQYF.

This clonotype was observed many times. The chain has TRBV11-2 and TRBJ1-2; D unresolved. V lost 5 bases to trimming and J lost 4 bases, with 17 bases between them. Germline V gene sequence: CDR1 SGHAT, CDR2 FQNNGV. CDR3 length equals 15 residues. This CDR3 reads CASSGELGEVYGYTF. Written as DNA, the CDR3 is TGTGCCAGCAGCGGAGAACTCGGCGAAGTCTATGGCTACACCTTC.

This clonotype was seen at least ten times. DNA of the CDR3: TGTGCCAGCAGCCAAGACGCGACAGGGGGCCGCAATTCACCCCTCCACTTT. It translates to CASSQDATGGRNSPLHF. The chain has TRBV3-1 and TRBJ1-6; TRBD1 aligns across 10 bases. Per germline, CDR1 LGHDT and CDR2 YNNKEL (reference sequence). The CDR3 consists of 17 residues. The V and J ends lost 0 bases and 7 bases, in that order; junction bases with no gene match: 6.

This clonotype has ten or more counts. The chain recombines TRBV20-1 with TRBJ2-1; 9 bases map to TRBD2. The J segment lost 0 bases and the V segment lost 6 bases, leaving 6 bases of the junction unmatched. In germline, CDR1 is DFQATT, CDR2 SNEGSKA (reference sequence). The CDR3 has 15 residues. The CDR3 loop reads CSATSGFSSYNEQFF. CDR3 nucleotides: TGCAGTGCAACTAGCGGGTTTAGCTCCTACAATGAGCAGTTCTTC.

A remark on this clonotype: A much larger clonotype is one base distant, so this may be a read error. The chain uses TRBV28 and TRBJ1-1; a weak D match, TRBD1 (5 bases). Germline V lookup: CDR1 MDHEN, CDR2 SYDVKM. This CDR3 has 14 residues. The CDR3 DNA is TGTACCAGCAGTTTATGGGGGGGGAACACTGAAGCTTTCTTT. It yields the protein CTSSLWGGNTEAFF.

CDR3 in DNA: TGCAGCGGTGGAGGGGCCGGTGGGGAGCTGTTTTTT. Protein: CSGGGAGGELFF. The J gene is TRBJ2-2, the V gene TRBV29-1; the D gene is possibly TRBD2 (6 bases). The length of the CDR3 is 12 residues. The germline V gene has CDR1 SQVTM and CDR2 ANQGSEA. V was cut by 7 bases and J by 8 bases, with 14 bases left in between.

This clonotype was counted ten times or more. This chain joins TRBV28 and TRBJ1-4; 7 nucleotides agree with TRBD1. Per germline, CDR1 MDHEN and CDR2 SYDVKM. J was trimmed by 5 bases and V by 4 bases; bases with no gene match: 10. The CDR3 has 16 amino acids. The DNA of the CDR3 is TGTGCCAGCAGTTCCGATGCCGGGACAGCGAATGAAAAACTGTTTTTT. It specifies CASSSDAGTANEKLFF. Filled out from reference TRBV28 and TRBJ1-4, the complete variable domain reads DVKVTQSSRYLVKRTGEKVFLECVQDMDHENMFWYRQDPGLGLRLIYFSYDVKMKEKGDIPEGYSVSREKKERFSLILESASTNQTSMYLCASSSDAGTANEKLFFGSGTQLSVL.

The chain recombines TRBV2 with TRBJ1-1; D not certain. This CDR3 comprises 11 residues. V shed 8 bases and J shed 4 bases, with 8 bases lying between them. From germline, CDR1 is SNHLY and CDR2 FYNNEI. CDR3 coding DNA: TGTGCCAGCGCCGATATCACTGAAGCTTTCTTT. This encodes CASADITEAFF.

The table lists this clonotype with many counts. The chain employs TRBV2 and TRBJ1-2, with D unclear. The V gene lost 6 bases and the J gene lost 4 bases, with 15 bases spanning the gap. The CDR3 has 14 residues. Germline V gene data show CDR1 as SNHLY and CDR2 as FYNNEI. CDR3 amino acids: CASRGEIRIYGYTF. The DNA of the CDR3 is TGTGCCAGCAGGGGTGAGATCCGCATCTATGGCTACACCTTC.

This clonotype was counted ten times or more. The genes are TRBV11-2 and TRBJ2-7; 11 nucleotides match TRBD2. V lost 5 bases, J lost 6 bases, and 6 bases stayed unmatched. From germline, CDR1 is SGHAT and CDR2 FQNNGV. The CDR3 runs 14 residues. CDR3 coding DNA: TGTGCCAGCAGCCCGACTAGCGGGATGGCCGAGCAGTACTTC. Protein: CASSPTSGMAEQYF.

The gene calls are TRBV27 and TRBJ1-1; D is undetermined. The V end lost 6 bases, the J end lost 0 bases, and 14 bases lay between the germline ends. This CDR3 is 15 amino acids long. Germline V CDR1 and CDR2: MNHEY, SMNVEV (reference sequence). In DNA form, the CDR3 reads TGTGCCAGCAGCTTAACCAATTACATGAACACTGAAGCTTTCTTT. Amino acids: CASSLTNYMNTEAFF.

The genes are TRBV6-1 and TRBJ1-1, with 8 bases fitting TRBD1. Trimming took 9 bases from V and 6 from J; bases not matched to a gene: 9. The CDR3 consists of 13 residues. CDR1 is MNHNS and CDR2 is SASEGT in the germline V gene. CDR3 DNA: TGTGCCAGTCGAAGACAGGGGTCCCCTGAAGCTTTCTTT. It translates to CASRRQGSPEAFF.

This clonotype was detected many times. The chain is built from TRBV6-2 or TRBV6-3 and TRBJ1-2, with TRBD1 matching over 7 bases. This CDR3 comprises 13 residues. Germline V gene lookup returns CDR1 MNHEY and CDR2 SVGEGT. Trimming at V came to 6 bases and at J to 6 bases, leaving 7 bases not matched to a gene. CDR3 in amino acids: CASSAGTVDGYTF. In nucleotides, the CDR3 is TGTGCCAGCAGCGCCGGGACAGTGGATGGCTACACCTTC.

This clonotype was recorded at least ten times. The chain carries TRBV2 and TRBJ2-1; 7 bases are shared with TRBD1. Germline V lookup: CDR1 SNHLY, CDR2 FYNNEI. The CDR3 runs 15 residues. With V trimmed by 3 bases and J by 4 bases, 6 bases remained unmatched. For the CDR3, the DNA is TGTGCCAGCAGTGACCGGGGACAGCCTTACAATGAGCAGTTCTTC. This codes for CASSDRGQPYNEQFF. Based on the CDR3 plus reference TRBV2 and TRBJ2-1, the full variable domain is EPEVTQTPSHQVTQMGQEVILRCVPISNHLYFYWYRQILGQKVEFLVSFYNNEISEKSEIFDDQFSVERPDGSNFTLKIRSTKLEDSAMYFCASSDRGQPYNEQFFGPGTRLTVL.

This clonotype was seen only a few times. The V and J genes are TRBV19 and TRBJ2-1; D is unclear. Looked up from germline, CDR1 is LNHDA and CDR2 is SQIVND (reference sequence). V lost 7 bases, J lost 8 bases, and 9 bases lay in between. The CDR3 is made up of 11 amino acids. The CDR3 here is CASTSRYEQFF. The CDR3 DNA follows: TGTGCCAGTACATCTAGGTATGAGCAGTTCTTC.

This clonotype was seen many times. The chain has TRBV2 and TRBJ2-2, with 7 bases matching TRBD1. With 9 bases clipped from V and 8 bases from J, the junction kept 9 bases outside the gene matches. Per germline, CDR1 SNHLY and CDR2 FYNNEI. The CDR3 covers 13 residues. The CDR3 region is CASTGTARGELFF. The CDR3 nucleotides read TGTGCCAGTACCGGGACAGCCCGAGGGGAGCTGTTTTTT.

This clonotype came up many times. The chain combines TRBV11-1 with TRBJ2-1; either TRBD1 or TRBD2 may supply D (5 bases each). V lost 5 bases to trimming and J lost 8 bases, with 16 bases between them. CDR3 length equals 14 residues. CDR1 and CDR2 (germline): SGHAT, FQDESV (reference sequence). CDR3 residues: CASSPEGLADEQFF. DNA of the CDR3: TGTGCCAGCAGCCCCGAGGGGCTGGCGGATGAGCAGTTCTTC. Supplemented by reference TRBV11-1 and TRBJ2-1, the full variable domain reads EAEVAQSPRYKITEKSQAVAFWCDPISGHATLYWYRQILGQGPELLVQFQDESVVDDSQLPKDRFSAERLKGVDSTLKIQPAELGDSAMYLCASSPEGLADEQFFGPGTRLTVL.

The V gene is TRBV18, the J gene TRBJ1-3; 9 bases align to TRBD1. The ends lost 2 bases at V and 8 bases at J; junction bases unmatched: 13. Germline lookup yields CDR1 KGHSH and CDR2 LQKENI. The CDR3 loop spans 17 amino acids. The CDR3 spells CASSPSVDRGPWDTIYF. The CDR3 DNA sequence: TGTGCCAGCTCACCATCGGTGGACAGGGGACCGTGGGACACCATATATTTT.

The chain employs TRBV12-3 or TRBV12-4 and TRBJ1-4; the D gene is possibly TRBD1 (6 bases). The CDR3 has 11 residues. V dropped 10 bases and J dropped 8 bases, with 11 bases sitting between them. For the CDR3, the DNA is TGTGCCACAGGGGCGGGCGAAAAACTGTTTTTT. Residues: CATGAGEKLFF.

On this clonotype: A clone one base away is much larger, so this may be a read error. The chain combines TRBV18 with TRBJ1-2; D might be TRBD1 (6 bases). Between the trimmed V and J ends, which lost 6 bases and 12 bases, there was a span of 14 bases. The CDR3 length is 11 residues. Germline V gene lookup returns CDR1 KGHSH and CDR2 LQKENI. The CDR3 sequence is CASSLVGGHTF. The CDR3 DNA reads TGTGCCAGCTCCTTGGTCGGGGGCCACACCTTC. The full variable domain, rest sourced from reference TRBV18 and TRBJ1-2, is NAGVMQNPRHLVRRRGQEARLRCSPMKGHSHVYWYRQLPEEGLKFMVYLQKENIIDESGMPKERFSAEFPKEGPSILRIQQVVRGDSAAYFCASSLVGGHTFGSGTRLTVV.

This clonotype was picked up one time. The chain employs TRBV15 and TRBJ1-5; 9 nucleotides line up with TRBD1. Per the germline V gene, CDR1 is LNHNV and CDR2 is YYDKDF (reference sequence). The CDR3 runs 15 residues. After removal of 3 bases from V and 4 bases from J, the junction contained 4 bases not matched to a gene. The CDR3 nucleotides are TGTGCCACCAGCAGGCCGACAGGGGGAAATCAGCCCCAGCATTTT. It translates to CATSRPTGGNQPQHF.

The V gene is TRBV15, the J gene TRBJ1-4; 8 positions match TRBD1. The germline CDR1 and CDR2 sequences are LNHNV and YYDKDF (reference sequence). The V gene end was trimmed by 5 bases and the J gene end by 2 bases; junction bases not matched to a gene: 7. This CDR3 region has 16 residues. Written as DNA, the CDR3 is TGTGCCACCAGCCTCGGACAGGGTTTCACTAATGAAAAACTGTTTTTT. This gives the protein CATSLGQGFTNEKLFF.